The rows below give T cell receptor beta chains drawn from one sample of a study of tumor-infiltrating lymphocytes in localized non-small cell lung cancer. Assay: immunoSEQ multiplex PCR; the TCRdb copy retains only in-frame clones and omits some. Among under 20,000 clones listed, around 70% were seen once. The sequencing sample was made of lung tumor tissue. The receptors originated from a human donor with non-small cell lung cancer. The conserved cysteine and the conserved F or W are not part of the CDR3 here. The D gene is left open where the match is weak. The size of a clone is reported for some rows only, either as once, few or many, or as a class for expanded clones.

V,length,size,D,CDR3
TRBV6-5,12,NA,NA,ASNPTLMNTEAF
TRBV6-5,12,few,NA,ASSPQGRGTEAF
TRBV6-1,13,NA,TRBD1,ASSEIGQGSYEQY
TRBV11-2,15,NA,NA,ASSLDKRGGRADTQY
TRBV23-1,15,NA,NA,ASSHRSGFPIGREQF
TRBV30,14,medium-sized,TRBD1,AWSVRWDRDTGELF
TRBV7-9,11,NA,NA,ASKSRLNYGYT
TRBV14,10,NA,TRBD1,ASSRQGFEAF
TRBV19,10,NA,NA,ASTKRDQPQH
TRBV5-4,12,NA,NA,ASSPTGPNTEAF
TRBV21-1,11,NA,NA,ASGWTGGYEQY
TRBV5-6,12,NA,TRBD2,ASSLWTSGETQY
TRBV29-1,9,NA,NA,SVLEDYGYT
TRBV30,12,few,TRBD2,AWSGRGGTDTQY
TRBV5-1,10,NA,NA,ASSALSGEQF
TRBV6-5,13,few,NA,ASIRTATSTDTQY
TRBV7-2,12,NA,NA,ASSPQSSGNTIY
TRBV15,14,NA,NA,ATSRGQGSNTDTQY
TRBV6-5,12,NA,NA,ASSTFAGGNEQF
TRBV5-4,12,NA,TRBD2,ASSRGGSGNEQF
TRBV7-3,12,NA,TRBD1,ASSQQGIRETQY
TRBV25-1,10,NA,NA,ASSLVTGELF
TRBV5-1,12,NA,NA,ASRLRAMRYEQY
TRBV19,16,once,TRBD2,ASSSFGGRGINTGELF
TRBV28,13,once,NA,ASSRGGRRAYEQY
TRBV5-5,13,once,NA,ASSLVTGRNYGYT
TRBV11-2,11,NA,TRBD2,ASTTSASYEQY
TRBV30,11,NA,NA,AWSPTEHNEQF
TRBV11-3,15,once,TRBD2,ASSLVLAGGNTGELF
TRBV6-5,13,few,NA,ASSYPAGKFRGAV
TRBV30,14,NA,NA,AWSVGYGRVNTEAF
TRBV4-2,14,NA,TRBD2,ASSQGGMEGTDTQY